Listed below are T cell receptor beta chains from one sample, sequenced in a study of vaccination and CD4 T cells after COVID-19. These receptors have no identified antigens. TCRdb processed the PCR reads anew with MiXCR; each CDR3 protein has one entry. This table has approximately 6,500 distinct CDR3 sequences, 49% appearing once. The sequenced sample was CD4+ T cells from blood, cultured in vitro. These receptors all come from a human donor in good health. Each CDR3 is given with its conserved first and last residue. A D gene is named only where the DNA matches it firmly. Where a row states a size, it is once, few, many or the class of an expanded clone; other rows omit it.

V,size,J,D,DNA,CDR3
TRBV5-6,.,TRBJ1-2,.,TGTGCCAGCACGTGGGGGGATAACTATGGCTACACCTTC,CASTWGDNYGYTF
TRBV20-1,.,TRBJ2-5,.,TGCAGTGCCGGAGGCGGGGCGCGGGAAGAGACCCAGTACTTC,CSAGGGAREETQYF
TRBV12-3/TRBV12-4,.,TRBJ2-1,.,TGTGCCAGCAGTTTGAGGGGTACCGAGCAGTTCTTC,CASSLRGTEQFF
TRBV30,.,TRBJ1-5,TRBD1,TGTGCCTGGAGGGGACAGGGGAATCAGCCCCAGCATTTT,CAWRGQGNQPQHF
TRBV20-1,.,TRBJ2-1,.,TGCAGTGCTGGTGCTAGCTCCTACAATGAGCAGTTCTTC,CSAGASSYNEQFF
TRBV6-1,.,TRBJ2-5,TRBD2,TGTGCCAGCAGTGCATTAGCGGGAGGGCCAGAGACCCAGTACTTC,CASSALAGGPETQYF
TRBV2,.,TRBJ2-2,.,TGTGCCATTACAAAAACCGGGGAGCTGTTTTTT,CAITKTGELFF
TRBV7-7,.,TRBJ2-5,TRBD2,TGTGCCAGCAGCTTAGGTAGCGGGGGGTCCCAAGAGACCCAGTACTTC,CASSLGSGGSQETQYF
TRBV7-2,.,TRBJ2-3,TRBD1,TGTGCCAGCAGCTTAGTGGGACAGGGATTTACAGATACGCAGTATTTT,CASSLVGQGFTDTQYF
TRBV24-1,.,TRBJ2-3,TRBD1,TGTGCCACCAGTGATCCAGGGGGAGCAGATACGCGGTATTTT,CATSDPGGADTRYF
TRBV7-2,.,TRBJ2-5,TRBD2,TGTGCCAGCAGCCCAATCGGCGGGGGGGGCCAAGAGACCCAGTACTTC,CASSPIGGGGQETQYF
TRBV28,.,TRBJ2-3,.,TGTGCCAGCAGGGGGACAGATACGCAGTATTTT,CASRGTDTQYF
TRBV5-4,once,TRBJ2-1,TRBD2,TGTGCCAGCAGCCCGCCAGCGGGGGGCAACAATGAGCAGTTCTTC,CASSPPAGGNNEQFF
TRBV24-1,.,TRBJ2-5,TRBD2,TGTGCCACCAGTGACCCCAGCGGGATGGGGACCCAGTACTTC,CATSDPSGMGTQYF
TRBV7-2,few,TRBJ1-5,.,TGTGCCAGCAGCTTAACAGGCAATCAGCCCCAGCATTTT,CASSLTGNQPQHF
TRBV10-3,few,TRBJ1-2,.,TGTGCCATCAGTGACTCCCCCTGGGGTGGTGGCTACACCTTC,CAISDSPWGGGYTF
TRBV11-2,.,TRBJ2-3,.,TGTGCCAGCAGAGGTAGGACCCCCACAGATACGCAGTATTTT,CASRGRTPTDTQYF
TRBV7-2,medium-sized,TRBJ1-2,.,TGTGCCAGCAGCTTAGTAGCAGAATCTAACTATGGCTACACCTTC,CASSLVAESNYGYTF
TRBV20-1,few,TRBJ2-3,TRBD2,TGCAGTGCTAGAGTCTCCTCTAGCGGGAGGATTTTCACAGATACGCAGTATTTT,CSARVSSSGRIFTDTQYF
TRBV7-8,.,TRBJ1-1,.,TGTGCCAGCAGCTTAGCTTGGAACACTGAAGCTTTCTTT,CASSLAWNTEAFF
TRBV2,few,TRBJ1-5,TRBD1,TGTGCCAGCAGTGCAGGGAGGCAGGGGGCAGGGCAGCCCCAGCATTTT,CASSAGRQGAGQPQHF
TRBV6-2/TRBV6-3,.,TRBJ1-2,.,TGTGCCAGCAGTAGGGCAGGCCATGGCTACACCTTC,CASSRAGHGYTF
TRBV19,.,TRBJ1-1,.,TGTGCCAGTATCTCAGCCACTGAAGCTTTCTTT,CASISATEAFF
TRBV10-3,.,TRBJ2-5,.,TGTGCCATGGGTCAAGAGACCCAGTACTTC,CAMGQETQYF
TRBV5-1,.,TRBJ2-7,.,TGCGCCAGCAGCCCAGGGTATGAGCAGTACTTC,CASSPGYEQYF
TRBV6-1,.,TRBJ1-5,.,TGTGCCAGCAGGACTTTTGGCTATAGCAATCAGCCCCAGCATTTT,CASRTFGYSNQPQHF
TRBV20-1,.,TRBJ2-1,TRBD2,TGCAGTGCTAGAAGGGGTAGCGGGAGCTATCTCTACAATGAGCAGTTCTTC,CSARRGSGSYLYNEQFF
TRBV20-1,.,TRBJ1-5,.,TGCAGTGCTAATGGTGGTCGGATTGATCAGCCCCAGCATTTT,CSANGGRIDQPQHF
TRBV11-2,.,TRBJ2-1,.,TGTGCCAGCAGCCGCCGGGACTCATCCTACAATGAGCAGTTCTTC,CASSRRDSSYNEQFF
TRBV7-6,few,TRBJ2-3,TRBD2,TGTGCCAGCAGCCCCTTTAGCGGGGGGAGCACAGATACGCAGTATTTT,CASSPFSGGSTDTQYF
TRBV6-2/TRBV6-3,.,TRBJ1-5,.,TGTGCCAGCAGTTACTCGATATCCGTTAGCAATCAGCCCCAGCATTTT,CASSYSISVSNQPQHF
TRBV27,few,TRBJ1-2,TRBD1,TGTGCCAGCAGAAACACCGGGACAGGATATGGCTACACCTTC,CASRNTGTGYGYTF
TRBV7-9,.,TRBJ2-7,.,TGTGCCAGCAGCTTAGGACAGAATTCCGGGCGTAAGTACTTC,CASSLGQNSGRKYF
TRBV6-1,.,TRBJ2-1,TRBD1,TGTGCCAGCACCCCAGACAGGGGCCCCTACAATGAGCAGTTCTTC,CASTPDRGPYNEQFF
TRBV19,.,TRBJ1-2,.,TGTGCCAGTACCACGGTGGGGAGGGTAAACTATGGCTACACCTTC,CASTTVGRVNYGYTF
TRBV15,.,TRBJ2-7,.,TGTGCCACCAGCAGCAACAGGGAATACTCCTACGAGCAGTACTTC,CATSSNREYSYEQYF
TRBV5-4,.,TRBJ1-2,.,TGTGCCAGCAGCTTATTTGGGACCCGTGGCTACACCTTC,CASSLFGTRGYTF
TRBV2,.,TRBJ1-2,TRBD1,TGTGCCAGCGTGGAGTGGGACAGGGACTATGGCTACACCTTC,CASVEWDRDYGYTF
TRBV6-1,.,TRBJ1-2,TRBD1,TGTGCCAGCACCACCCCTGCGACAGGGCGCTACACCTTC,CASTTPATGRYTF
TRBV28,few,TRBJ1-2,.,TGTGCCAGCAGTTCGACGCCTAACTATGGCTACACCTTC,CASSSTPNYGYTF
TRBV19,.,TRBJ1-6,TRBD1,TGTGCCAGTAGTATCATCCGCGGGACAGGGTATAATTCACCCCTCCACTTT,CASSIIRGTGYNSPLHF
TRBV18,.,TRBJ1-5,.,TGTGCCAGCTCACCGAAGCCGCCCAATCAGCCCCAGCATTTT,CASSPKPPNQPQHF
TRBV20-1,.,TRBJ1-5,.,TGCAGTGCTTGGGGCTATAGCAATCAGCCCCAGCATTTT,CSAWGYSNQPQHF
TRBV6-5,.,TRBJ2-7,TRBD2,TGTGCCAGCAGTTGGGCCGGGACTAGCGGGAGCTACGAGCAGTACTTC,CASSWAGTSGSYEQYF
TRBV10-1,few,TRBJ1-5,.,TGCGCCAGCAGTGCCTCAGGGAGCAATCAGCCCCAGCATTTT,CASSASGSNQPQHF
TRBV6-1,.,TRBJ2-2,TRBD1,TGTGCCAGCAGGGCCCGACAGGGAAGATTTGCTACCGGGGAGCTGTTTTTT,CASRARQGRFATGELFF
TRBV20-1,.,TRBJ1-2,TRBD1,TGCAGTGGCAGCGACAGGGCCCCGTTCGGAGGCTACACCTTC,CSGSDRAPFGGYTF
TRBV6-6,.,TRBJ1-6,.,TGTGCCAGCAGTTACTCCCGAACGGGGTCACCCCTCCACTTT,CASSYSRTGSPLHF
TRBV20-1,.,TRBJ2-1,.,TGCAGTTCAAATTCCCTCTGGGAGAGAGAGCAGTTCTTC,CSSNSLWEREQFF
TRBV12-3/TRBV12-4,.,TRBJ2-5,.,TGTGCCAGCAGTCTAGATGGGGAGACCCAGTACTTC,CASSLDGETQYF
TRBV19,.,TRBJ1-1,.,TGTGCCAGTAGTGACATTCTCCGGGGCTACACTGAAGCTTTCTTT,CASSDILRGYTEAFF
TRBV25-1,few,TRBJ1-6,TRBD1,TGTGCCAGCAGTGGGTGGGACAGGGGGGATTCACCCCTCCACTTT,CASSGWDRGDSPLHF
TRBV12-3/TRBV12-4,.,TRBJ1-5,.,TGTGCCAGCAGTTTTGTCGGCGGTAATAGCAATCAGCCCCAGCATTTT,CASSFVGGNSNQPQHF